This TCR beta chain was documented in a study of T cell changes during pregnancy in multiple sclerosis (dated by TCRdb to about 2019). For context, the study as a whole: The study looked at changes in the T cell repertoire across pregnancy in women with multiple sclerosis.

A distance of 10 bases separates the germline ends of V and J, which lose 3 bases and 5 bases respectively. From its cysteine to its phenylalanine, the CDR3 spans 13 amino acids. The retained sequence is limited to the CDR3, 39 bases, with the frame set at the first base. From the germline V gene, CDR1 is ENHRY and CDR2 is SYGVKD. This clone was seen only once. Its antigen is not yet known. No qualities accompany the bases; no much larger clone lies one base away. The library was made by the immunoSEQ multiplex PCR assay. TCRdb provides this immuneACCESS table in a form limited to in-frame rearrangements. Some clones are lacking; in checked studies, under half of them reflect an unresolved V gene, and why the rest are absent is not known. This sample is represented by 29,000 or so clones; 80% to 90% of them were singletons. The ten biggest clones cover about 6.9% of the sample.

The sequencing here drew on CD8+ T cells from peripheral blood mononuclear cells, taken in the second trimester of pregnancy. This TCR was sampled from a female donor with multiple sclerosis, enrolled in a pregnancy study. The chain is made from TRBV10-3 and TRBJ1-1; the D gene cannot be named for sure. The CDR3 region reads CAISDPRNTEAFF. The nucleotide sequence reads as follows: TGTGCCATCAGTGATCCGCGTAATACTGAAGCTTTCTTT.